The 26 T cell receptor beta chains presented below share a single source sample, sequenced in a study of technical replicates of blood from several donors. Repertoires were generated with immunoSEQ multiplex PCR, while TCRdb's copy carries only in-frame clones and drops some. The sample records tens of thousands of clones, 95% being singletons. The sample comprised T cells isolated from PBMCs. All receptors come from a human donor in good health.

The genes are TRBV28 and TRBJ2-1, with TRBD1 identical over 8 bases. The CDR3 extends over 15 amino acids. CDR1 is MDHEN, CDR2 SYDVKM, per germline. V lost 6 bases, J lost 2 bases, and 6 bases stayed unmatched. Here the CDR3 reads CASSLDREAYNEQFF. The DNA for the CDR3 is TGTGCCAGCAGCCTGGACAGGGAGGCCTACAATGAGCAGTTCTTC.

This clone was recorded only once. The chain couples TRBV7-2 to TRBJ2-3; D is ambiguous. CDR1 is SGHTA and CDR2 is FQGNSA in the germline V gene. V was cut by 1 base and J by 7 bases, with 12 bases left in between. CDR3 size: 14 residues. CDR3 nucleotides: TGTGCCAGCAGCTTAGTTTTCGAGACTTATACGCAGTATTTT. Translated: CASSLVFETYTQYF.

This chain links TRBV27 with TRBJ2-3; possibly TRBD1 for D (6 bases). Germline-derived CDR1 and CDR2 are MNHEY and SMNVEV (reference sequence). This CDR3 has 14 amino acids. V shed 1 base and J shed 4 bases, with 9 bases lying between them. The CDR3 here is CASSLFHRADTQYF. The CDR3 DNA is TGTGCCAGCAGTTTATTTCACAGGGCAGATACGCAGTATTTT.

This clone occurred once. V is TRBV7-9 and J is TRBJ2-3, with 7 positions matching TRBD1. Germline V gives CDR1 SEHNR, CDR2 FQNEAQ (reference sequence). The J segment lost 2 bases and the V segment lost 6 bases, leaving 11 bases of the junction unmatched. There are 16 residues in the CDR3. The CDR3 DNA follows: TGTGCCAGCAGACGGCTAGGACAGGCTATCACAGATACGCAGTATTTT. Translating gives CASRRLGQAITDTQYF.

The chain joins TRBV6-5 to TRBJ2-1, with D perhaps matching TRBD2 (6 bases). The V and J ends lost 7 bases and 9 bases respectively, with 16 bases between them. From germline, CDR1 is MNHEY and CDR2 SVGAGI. The CDR3 has 13 amino acids. DNA of the CDR3: TGTGCCAGCACGGCGGGGTCTACAAGTGAGCAGTTCTTC. This translates into CASTAGSTSEQFF.

DNA for the CDR3: TGTGCCAGCAGCCAAGATGGAACAGTAGAGACAGATACGCAGTATTTT. Translated: CASSQDGTVETDTQYF. The genes are TRBV4-2 and TRBJ2-3; unclear D gene. The germline V gene has CDR1 LGHNA and CDR2 YNFKEQ. The V gene lost 0 bases and the J gene lost 3 bases, with 13 bases spanning the gap. The CDR3 is 16 amino acids.

This clone came up a few times. The CDR3 is CASSPSDRGLPPYNPGNTIYF. Here the CDR3 DNA reads TGTGCCAGCTCACCCTCGGACAGGGGGCTGCCACCCTACAACCCTGGAAACACCATATATTTT. The chain carries TRBV18 and TRBJ1-3; 11 nucleotides match TRBD1. V was clipped by 3 bases and J by 2 bases; unmatched bases: 18. The CDR3 spans 21 residues. Germline lookup yields CDR1 KGHSH and CDR2 LQKENI.

The V call is TRBV25-1, the J call TRBJ1-2; D is perhaps TRBD1 (6 bases). The CDR3 spans 13 residues. Trimming pared 8 bases from V and 2 bases from J, leaving 12 bases between. In germline, CDR1 is MGHDK, CDR2 SYGVNS. The CDR3 nucleotides read TGTGCCAGCCTAGGTACAGGGAACTATGGCTACACCTTC. Amino acid sequence: CASLGTGNYGYTF.

This chain uses TRBV5-6 with TRBJ1-1; weak D call: TRBD1 (6 bases). The CDR3 extends over 17 amino acids. V lost 3 bases to trimming and J lost 3 bases, with 21 bases between them. In germline, CDR1 is SGHDT, CDR2 YYEEEE. The CDR3 nucleotides are TGTGCCAGCAGCTCGACCCACCATTCAAAGGGGGACACTGAAGCTTTCTTT. This translates into CASSSTHHSKGDTEAFF. The full variable domain, with the rest looked up from reference TRBV5-6 and TRBJ1-1, is DAGVTQSPTHLIKTRGQQVTLRCSPKSGHDTVSWYQQALGQGPQFIFQYYEEEERQRGNFPDRFSGHQFPNYSSELNVNALLLGDSALYLCASSSTHHSKGDTEAFFGQGTRLTVV.

This sequence joins TRBV18 and TRBJ1-2; TRBD1 matches 7 bases. J gave up 6 bases and V 3 bases, and 4 bases lay outside the gene matches. The CDR3 consists of 13 residues. In germline, CDR1 is KGHSH, CDR2 LQKENI. CDR3 nucleotides: TGTGCCAGCTCACCTGACAGGGACCATGGCTACACCTTC. Its protein product is CASSPDRDHGYTF.

The V and J genes are TRBV2 and TRBJ2-2; 7 bases are shared with TRBD2. The germline CDR1 and CDR2 sequences are SNHLY and FYNNEI. The CDR3 contains 13 residues. The V gene end was trimmed by 8 bases and the J gene end by 4 bases; junction bases not matched to a gene: 4. The CDR3 nucleotides read TGTGCCAGCGGGCGGGAGCTCACCGGGGAGCTGTTTTTT. Residues: CASGRELTGELFF.

The chain couples TRBV6-1 to TRBJ1-3; the D is unclear. This CDR3 has 14 residues. CDR1 is MNHNS and CDR2 is SASEGT in the germline V gene. V lost 2 bases and J lost 0, with 5 bases in between. Written as DNA, the CDR3 is TGTGCCAGCAGTGAAAACAGCTCTGGAAACACCATATATTTT. Translated: CASSENSSGNTIYF.

The chain has TRBV18 and TRBJ2-3, with 10 nucleotides matching TRBD1. The CDR3 loop spans 17 amino acids. Germline V lookup: CDR1 KGHSH, CDR2 LQKENI. V was clipped by 0 bases and J by 1 base; unmatched bases: 4. The CDR3 reads CASSPPLGTGGTDTQYF. DNA of the CDR3: TGTGCCAGCTCACCACCATTAGGGACAGGGGGCACAGATACGCAGTATTTT.

The chain links TRBV10-3 to TRBJ2-2, with 7 bases aligning to TRBD2. The CDR3 has 17 residues. J gave up 4 bases and V 0 bases, and 8 bases lay outside the gene matches. Looked up from germline, CDR1 is ENHRY and CDR2 is SYGVKD. CDR3 sequence reads: CAISESAGEGGTGELFF. The DNA for the CDR3 is TGTGCCATCAGTGAGTCTGCGGGAGAGGGAGGCACCGGGGAGCTGTTTTTT.

The CDR3 region has the DNA TGCGCCAGCAGCCAAGACCTGGGCTGGGAGCTGTTTTTT. Residues: CASSQDLGWELFF. This chain connects TRBV4-3 to TRBJ2-2; D not resolved. The CDR3 has 13 residues. In germline, CDR1 is LGHNA, CDR2 YSLEER. Trimming took 0 bases from V and 9 from J, leaving 8 bases between them.

The rearrangement links TRBV19 to TRBJ1-5; TRBD1 might be the D (5 bases). V was shortened by 3 bases and J by 2 bases, with 11 bases between the two germline ends. The length of the CDR3 is 15 residues. Germline loops: CDR1 LNHDA, CDR2 SQIVND (reference sequence). CDR3 bases: TGTGCCAGTAGTATTTCTGGGGCCGGCAATCAGCCCCAGCATTTT. It is translated as CASSISGAGNQPQHF.

The chain employs TRBV19 and TRBJ2-3, with 10 bases aligning to TRBD1. The CDR3 has 16 amino acids. Germline CDR1 reads LNHDA; CDR2 reads SQIVND (reference sequence). The junction had 13 bases not matched to a gene; V was cut back by 7 bases and J by 6 bases. CDR3 residues: CASTPDKGQGPDTQYF. In nucleotides, the CDR3 is TGTGCCAGTACTCCAGACAAGGGACAGGGGCCCGATACGCAGTATTTT.

This clone was counted a single time. The rearrangement joins TRBV9 to TRBJ2-1; TRBD2 matches 8 bases. V gave up 4 bases and J gave up 8 bases; unmatched junction bases: 11. Germline-derived CDR1 and CDR2 are SGDLS and YYNGEE. The CDR3 has 15 residues. Here the CDR3 reads CASSRSGRGNDEQFF. The CDR3 DNA follows: TGTGCCAGCAGCAGAAGCGGGAGAGGTAACGATGAGCAGTTCTTC.

The CDR3 here is CASSPRTGEGEKLFF. The CDR3 nucleotides are TGTGCCAGCAGCCCACGGACAGGGGAGGGTGAAAAACTGTTTTTT. The genes are TRBV9 and TRBJ1-4, with 9 bases that match TRBD1. V dropped 4 bases and J dropped 7; count of bases not matched to a gene: 8. Looked up from germline, CDR1 is SGDLS and CDR2 is YYNGEE. The CDR3 is made up of 15 amino acids.

The chain is built from TRBV28 and TRBJ2-7, with 9 bases aligning to TRBD1. V was clipped by 10 bases and J by 0 bases; unmatched bases: 7. CDR3 size: 14 residues. Germline loops: CDR1 MDHEN, CDR2 SYDVKM. For the CDR3, the DNA is TGTGCCATCGCCGACAGGGGGAGCTCCTACGAGCAGTACTTC. Residues: CAIADRGSSYEQYF. Using reference TRBV28 and TRBJ2-7 for the parts outside the CDR3, the full variable domain is DVKVTQSSRYLVKRTGEKVFLECVQDMDHENMFWYRQDPGLGLRLIYFSYDVKMKEKGDIPEGYSVSREKKERFSLILESASTNQTSMYLCAIADRGSSYEQYFGPGTRLTVT.

The chain links TRBV6-6 to TRBJ2-1, with D possibly TRBD2 on 6 matching bases. The CDR3 loop spans 15 amino acids. In germline, CDR1 is MNHNY, CDR2 SVGAGI (reference sequence). Trimming took 4 bases from V and 1 from J, leaving 11 bases between them. CDR3 DNA: TGTGCCAGCAGTTTAACGCTAGCGTCCTACAATGAGCAGTTCTTC. Protein product: CASSLTLASYNEQFF.

The chain couples TRBV30 to TRBJ2-7, with 8 bases fitting TRBD1. V was pared by 0 bases and J by 6 bases, with 4 bases of the junction left unmatched. This CDR3 spans 13 amino acids. Germline CDR1 and CDR2: GTSNPN and SVGIG (reference sequence). The CDR3 reads CAWSVGQGREQYF. DNA for the CDR3: TGTGCCTGGAGTGTAGGACAGGGACGCGAGCAGTACTTC.

The chain uses TRBV18 and TRBJ1-1; perhaps TRBD1 as D (6 bases). This CDR3 contains 11 residues. Trimming removed 2 bases at V and 9 bases at J, with 7 bases between. Germline V gene sequence: CDR1 KGHSH, CDR2 LQKENI. CDR3 nucleotide sequence: TGTGCCAGCTCACCAGACAGGAAAGCTTTCTTT. The encoded protein is CASSPDRKAFF.

This chain links TRBV19 with TRBJ2-7, with a tentative D call TRBD2 (5 bases). The germline CDR1 and CDR2 sequences are LNHDA and SQIVND (reference sequence). This CDR3 has 14 amino acids. V dropped 10 bases and J dropped 6 bases, with 22 bases sitting between them. This chain's CDR3 is CATNPGVGGGEQYF. The CDR3 region has the DNA TGTGCCACGAACCCCGGGGTAGGCGGCGGCGAGCAGTACTTC.

The chain is built from TRBV2 and TRBJ2-2, with D possibly matching TRBD1 (6 bases). Germline CDR1 and CDR2: SNHLY and FYNNEI. This CDR3 comprises 14 residues. V was clipped by 8 bases and J by 3 bases, with 13 bases between them. The CDR3 loop is CASLDQGYTGELFF. CDR3 in DNA: TGTGCCAGCTTAGATCAGGGGTACACCGGGGAGCTGTTTTTT.

This clone was recorded only once. The genes are TRBV4-1 and TRBJ2-1; D is undetermined. CDR1 is MGHRA, CDR2 YSYEKL, per germline. The CDR3 is made up of 14 amino acids. V lost 0 bases, J lost 9 bases, and 12 bases lay in between. This CDR3 reads CASSQDLRALEQFF. As DNA, the CDR3 is TGCGCCAGCAGCCAAGATCTTAGAGCACTTGAGCAGTTCTTC.